Listed here are 26 T cell receptor beta chains from one sample, sequenced in a study of response to subunit inactivated influenza vaccine. One entry per CDR3 protein, called by TCRdb with MiXCR from the RT-PCR reads. The data hold roughly 650,000 distinct CDR3 sequences, with roughly 14% observed a single time. The sequences come from PBMCs from blood, collected about 12 days after vaccination. The origin of the receptors is a man aged 50-60 years who received an inactivated influenza vaccine.

This chain joins TRBV5-6 and TRBJ2-7; D gene uncertain. This CDR3 comprises 13 residues. V lost 1 base and J lost 6, with 11 bases in between. Germline loops: CDR1 SGHDT, CDR2 YYEEEE. The CDR3 nucleotides are TGTGCCAGCAGCTTGTTCGAGTCTGGCGAGCAGTACTTC. This codes for CASSLFESGEQYF.

This clonotype was seen a few times. The V gene is TRBV7-9, the J gene TRBJ2-7; TRBD1 is a possible D gene (6 bases). CDR1 is SEHNR, CDR2 FQNEAQ, per germline (reference sequence). Trimming removed 1 base at V and 5 bases at J, with 15 bases between. The CDR3 loop spans 15 amino acids. DNA for the CDR3: TGTGCCAGCAGCTTAGTCGTGGCAGGGGCGGACGAGCAGTACTTC. It encodes CASSLVVAGADEQYF.

The rearrangement uses TRBV7-8 and TRBJ1-6, with 7 nucleotides matching TRBD1. This CDR3 comprises 14 residues. Germline-derived CDR1 and CDR2 are SGHVS and FQNEAQ. The ends lost 4 bases at V and 4 bases at J; junction bases unmatched: 1. This CDR3 is CASSWGQYNSPLHF. DNA for the CDR3: TGTGCCAGCAGCTGGGGACAGTATAATTCACCCCTCCACTTT.

This chain joins TRBV9 and TRBJ1-1; D gene unclear. V shed 0 bases and J shed 0 bases, with 12 bases lying between them. This CDR3 comprises 16 residues. The V gene's germline CDR1 is SGDLS and CDR2 YYNGEE. CDR3 DNA sequence: TGTGCCAGCAGCGTAGGAACGGACTGGGTGAACACTGAAGCTTTCTTT. This encodes CASSVGTDWVNTEAFF.

This chain connects TRBV5-6 to TRBJ2-6; tentative D call: TRBD1 (6 bases). Germline values: CDR1 SGHDT, CDR2 YYEEEE. The V end lost 2 bases, the J end lost 2 bases, and 14 bases lay between the germline ends. CDR3 length: 17 amino acids. In DNA, the CDR3 is TGTGCCAGCAGCTTTTGGACAGTTATCACTGGGGCCAACGTCCTGACTTTC. The encoded protein is CASSFWTVITGANVLTF.

This clonotype has only a few counts. The rearrangement uses TRBV7-2 and TRBJ1-5; 10 bases map to TRBD1. CDR1 and CDR2 (germline): SGHTA, FQGNSA. The CDR3 is 16 amino acids. J was trimmed by 3 bases and V by 1 base; bases with no gene match: 3. The CDR3 reads CASSLDGTGANQPQHF. The CDR3 DNA sequence: TGTGCCAGCAGCTTAGACGGGACAGGGGCCAATCAGCCCCAGCATTTT.

The chain combines TRBV27 with TRBJ2-1, with 7 bases matching TRBD1. V was clipped by 5 bases and J by 3 bases; unmatched bases: 4. Germline V lookup: CDR1 MNHEY, CDR2 SMNVEV (reference sequence). This CDR3 is 14 amino acids long. In DNA, the CDR3 is TGTGCCAGCAGTATGGGACAGAACTACAATGAGCAGTTCTTC. This translates into CASSMGQNYNEQFF.

This clonotype was counted only a few times. The rearrangement joins TRBV24-1 to TRBJ2-5; D perhaps matches TRBD1 (6 bases). Germline-derived CDR1 and CDR2 are KGHDR and SFDVKD. Between the trimmed V and J ends, which lost 5 bases and 4 bases, there was a span of 16 bases. The CDR3 loop spans 15 amino acids. CDR3 sequence (DNA): TGTGCCACCAGTGGTGTGGCAGGGGTGAGAGAGACCCAGTACTTC. Protein: CATSGVAGVRETQYF.

This clonotype came up a few times. The genes are TRBV4-1 and TRBJ2-5; D is unclear. CDR3 length: 14 residues. Germline values: CDR1 MGHRA, CDR2 YSYEKL. Deletions cut 2 bases from V and 7 bases from J, with 14 bases between. CDR3 in amino acids: CASSQTQNSGTQYF. In DNA, the CDR3 is TGCGCCAGCAGCCAAACCCAGAATTCAGGGACCCAGTACTTC.

The chain recombines TRBV29-1 with TRBJ2-1; 10 bases agree with TRBD1. V was pared by 4 bases and J by 8 bases, with 8 bases of the junction left unmatched. The CDR3 consists of 14 residues. Germline CDR1 and CDR2: SQVTM and ANQGSEA. The CDR3: CSVAGTGVIDEQFF. The DNA for the CDR3 is TGCAGCGTTGCGGGGACAGGGGTAATCGATGAGCAGTTCTTC.

The chain uses TRBV30 and TRBJ2-1, with 11 bases aligning to TRBD2. There are 15 residues in the CDR3. With 3 bases clipped from V and 7 bases from J, the junction kept 8 bases outside the gene matches. The germline gives CDR1 GTSNPN, CDR2 SVGIG (reference sequence). Here the CDR3 reads CAWSPLAGGRNEQFF. As DNA, the CDR3 is TGTGCCTGGAGCCCCCTAGCGGGGGGAAGGAATGAGCAGTTCTTC.

This clonotype was counted only a few times. The V gene is TRBV6-5, the J gene TRBJ2-7; 7 bases align to TRBD1. This CDR3 has 14 residues. Germline V lookup: CDR1 MNHEY, CDR2 SVGAGI. The J segment lost 13 bases and the V segment lost 0 bases, leaving 12 bases of the junction unmatched. The CDR3 reads CASSYSLTTGWRYF. The DNA of the CDR3 is TGTGCCAGCAGTTACTCGCTTACGACAGGGTGGCGTTACTTC.

The chain combines TRBV10-3 with TRBJ2-5; TRBD2 matches 9 bases. The CDR3 is 14 residues long. The V gene's germline CDR1 is ENHRY and CDR2 SYGVKD. Trimming cost V 10 bases and J 5 bases; bases outside gene matches: 11. CDR3 bases: TGTGCCACCCAGCGACTAGCGGATACGGAGACCCAGTACTTC. Residues: CATQRLADTETQYF.

There are many counts of this clonotype. DNA of the CDR3: TGCAGTGCTAGAGAGGGAGGGATGAACACTGAAGCTTTCTTT. It is translated as CSAREGGMNTEAFF. The chain joins TRBV20-1 to TRBJ1-1, with no clear D. V was cut by 0 bases and J by 0 bases, with 8 bases left in between. CDR3 length equals 14 residues. CDR1 DFQATT and CDR2 SNEGSKA come from the germline V gene (reference sequence).

This chain links TRBV5-1 with TRBJ2-7; D is uncertain. Per the germline V gene, CDR1 is SGHRS and CDR2 is YFSETQ. The CDR3 sequence is 14 residues long. V dropped 5 bases and J dropped 0 bases, with 12 bases sitting between them. The CDR3 nucleotides are TGCGCCAGCAGGTTGTGGGAAAGCTCCTACGAGCAGTACTTC. Translated: CASRLWESSYEQYF.

This clonotype was observed a few times. The genes are TRBV27 and TRBJ1-4; 7 bases fit TRBD1. Germline CDR1 MNHEY, CDR2 SMNVEV (reference sequence). The trim removed 6 bases at V and 4 bases at J, leaving 17 bases unmatched. CDR3 length equals 18 residues. The CDR3 loop reads CASRLTKRGLGGNEKLFF. The DNA for the CDR3 is TGTGCCAGCAGACTCACAAAGAGGGGGCTTGGGGGTAATGAAAAACTGTTTTTT.

The rearrangement uses TRBV20-1 and TRBJ2-7; D may be TRBD1 (6 bases). Trimming shortened V by 0 bases and J by 2 bases, and 26 bases separated the two germline ends. Germline V gene data show CDR1 as DFQATT and CDR2 as SNEGSKA (reference sequence). The CDR3 contains 19 residues. In DNA, the CDR3 is TGCAGTGCTAGAGATTGGGGGAGACAGGCGTACCTCTCAGCCTACGAGCAGTACTTC. Its protein product is CSARDWGRQAYLSAYEQYF.

The chain has TRBV20-1 and TRBJ2-3, with D uncertain. V dropped 0 bases and J dropped 6 bases, with 7 bases sitting between them. CDR1 is DFQATT and CDR2 is SNEGSKA in the germline V gene (reference sequence). This CDR3 is 12 amino acids long. The CDR3 reads CSARDLADTQYF. In DNA, the CDR3 is TGCAGTGCTAGAGATCTTGCGGATACGCAGTATTTT.

This clonotype was picked up many times. The V call is TRBV7-9, the J call TRBJ2-1, with no clear D. The germline V and J ends were trimmed by 7 bases and 5 bases, with 15 bases remaining between them. CDR3 length: 14 amino acids. Germline CDR1 reads SEHNR; CDR2 reads FQNEAQ (reference sequence). DNA of the CDR3: TGTGCCAGCACCTTTACGGGTACCAACAATGAGCAGTTCTTC. Residues: CASTFTGTNNEQFF.

This clonotype was detected a few times. The rearrangement links TRBV4-3 to TRBJ2-1; tentatively, D is TRBD2 (5 bases). Germline V gives CDR1 LGHNA, CDR2 YSLEER. Trimming took 0 bases from V and 2 from J, leaving 17 bases between them. The CDR3 spans 18 residues. The CDR3 bases are TGCGCCAGCAGCCAAGATCTTGGACTCCTCGAGGCCTACAATGAGCAGTTCTTC. Translated: CASSQDLGLLEAYNEQFF.

This clonotype has more than one count but fewer than ten. The chain couples TRBV7-9 to TRBJ2-1; TRBD2 agrees at 11 bases. Losses at the gene ends were 4 bases for V and 8 bases for J; bases not matched to a gene: 13. CDR3 length: 17 amino acids. CDR1 is SEHNR and CDR2 is FQNEAQ in the germline V gene (reference sequence). The CDR3, as DNA: TGTGCCAGCAGCTCCCCGCCCGGGACTAGCGGCGTCGATGAGCAGTTCTTC. Its protein product is CASSSPPGTSGVDEQFF.

The chain is built from TRBV19 and TRBJ2-2; D possibly corresponds to TRBD2 (6 bases). Trimming stripped 6 bases from V and 1 base from J, with 9 bases between. CDR1 is LNHDA and CDR2 is SQIVND in the germline V gene (reference sequence). The CDR3 has 14 residues. Here the CDR3 reads CASSGRWNTGELFF. CDR3 nucleotides: TGTGCCAGTAGCGGGAGATGGAACACCGGGGAGCTGTTTTTT.

This clonotype was counted only a few times. This rearrangement joins TRBV7-2 to TRBJ2-5, with 7 bases that match TRBD2. Losses at the gene ends were 1 base for V and 4 bases for J; bases not matched to a gene: 3. Germline lookup yields CDR1 SGHTA and CDR2 FQGNSA. This CDR3 comprises 14 residues. The chain's CDR3 is CASSLGAGAETQYF. The CDR3 DNA reads as TGTGCCAGCAGCTTAGGGGCGGGAGCAGAGACCCAGTACTTC. The full variable domain, completed using reference TRBV7-2 and TRBJ2-5, is GAGVSQSPSNKVTEKGKDVELRCDPISGHTALYWYRQSLGQGLEFLIYFQGNSAPDKSGLPSDRFSAERTGGSVSTLTIQRTQQEDSAVYLCASSLGAGAETQYFGPGTRLLVL.

V gene TRBV7-3 combines with J gene TRBJ2-3, with D perhaps TRBD1 or TRBD2 (6 bases each). CDR3 length: 15 residues. The germline V gene has CDR1 SGHTA and CDR2 FQGTGA. Trimming took off 5 bases at V and 1 base at J, with 13 bases between the two ends. The CDR3 DNA reads as TGTGCCAGCAGCGCGGGACACACACGCACAGATACGCAGTATTTT. Protein sequence: CASSAGHTRTDTQYF.

This clonotype was seen more than once but under ten times. The chain carries TRBV3-1 and TRBJ2-3; D might be TRBD1 (5 bases). The length of the CDR3 is 14 residues. Germline V gene sequence: CDR1 LGHDT, CDR2 YNNKEL (reference sequence). Trimming shortened V by 1 base and J by 7 bases, and 12 bases separated the two germline ends. The CDR3 region has the DNA TGTGCCAGCAGCCAAGCCCAGACAGCCCATACGCAGTATTTT. Translating it yields CASSQAQTAHTQYF.

The chain is built from TRBV5-1 and TRBJ2-1, with no clear D. Germline values: CDR1 SGHRS, CDR2 YFSETQ. Trimming cost V 0 bases and J 10 bases, with 14 bases left between them. The CDR3 spans 14 residues. DNA of the CDR3: TGCGCCAGCAGCTTGGGCCAGCTCCGGTCGGAGCAGTTCTTC. Encoded protein: CASSLGQLRSEQFF.